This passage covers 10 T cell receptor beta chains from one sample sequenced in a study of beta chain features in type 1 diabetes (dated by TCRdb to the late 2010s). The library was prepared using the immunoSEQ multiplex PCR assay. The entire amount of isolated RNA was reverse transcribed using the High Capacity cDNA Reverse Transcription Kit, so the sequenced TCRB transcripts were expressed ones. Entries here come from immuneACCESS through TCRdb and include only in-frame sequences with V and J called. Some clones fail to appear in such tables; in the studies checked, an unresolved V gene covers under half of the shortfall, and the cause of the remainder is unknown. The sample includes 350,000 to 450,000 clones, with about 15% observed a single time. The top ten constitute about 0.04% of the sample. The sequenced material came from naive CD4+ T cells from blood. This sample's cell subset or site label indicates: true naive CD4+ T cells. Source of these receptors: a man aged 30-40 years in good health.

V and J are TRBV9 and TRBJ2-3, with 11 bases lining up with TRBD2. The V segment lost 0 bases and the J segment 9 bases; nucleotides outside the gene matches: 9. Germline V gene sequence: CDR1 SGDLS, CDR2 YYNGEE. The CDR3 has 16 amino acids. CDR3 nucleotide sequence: TGTGCCAGCAGCGTAGCGCCGGGACTAGCGGAAGAGACGCAGTATTTT. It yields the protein CASSVAPGLAEETQYF.

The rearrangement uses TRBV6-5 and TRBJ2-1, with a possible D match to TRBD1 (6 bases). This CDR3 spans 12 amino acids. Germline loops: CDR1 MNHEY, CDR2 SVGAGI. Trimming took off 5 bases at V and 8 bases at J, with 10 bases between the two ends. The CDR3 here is CASSTGIHEQFF. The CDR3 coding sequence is TGTGCCAGCAGTACAGGGATCCATGAGCAGTTCTTC.

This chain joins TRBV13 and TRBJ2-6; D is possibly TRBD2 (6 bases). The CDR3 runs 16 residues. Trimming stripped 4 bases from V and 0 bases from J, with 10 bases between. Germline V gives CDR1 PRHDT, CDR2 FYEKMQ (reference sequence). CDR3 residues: CASSSGLHSGANVLTF. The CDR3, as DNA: TGTGCCAGCAGCTCGGGACTCCACTCTGGGGCCAACGTCCTGACTTTC.

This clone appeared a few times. DNA for the CDR3: TGTGCCAGCAGCTTGGCCCGGACTAGCAGGGCGTACGAGCAGTACTTC. The encoded protein is CASSLARTSRAYEQYF. The rearrangement joins TRBV5-4 to TRBJ2-7, with 8 nucleotides matching TRBD2. This CDR3 comprises 16 residues. The V and J ends lost 0 bases and 4 bases, in that order; junction bases with no gene match: 9. CDR1 is SGHNT and CDR2 is YYREEE in the germline V gene (reference sequence).

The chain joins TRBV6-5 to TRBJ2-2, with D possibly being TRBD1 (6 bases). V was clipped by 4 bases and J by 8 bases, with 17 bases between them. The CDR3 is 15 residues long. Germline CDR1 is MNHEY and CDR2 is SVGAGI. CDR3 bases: TGTGCCAGCAGTTTATTGGGGGCTGTATCAGGGGAGCTGTTTTTT. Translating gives CASSLLGAVSGELFF.

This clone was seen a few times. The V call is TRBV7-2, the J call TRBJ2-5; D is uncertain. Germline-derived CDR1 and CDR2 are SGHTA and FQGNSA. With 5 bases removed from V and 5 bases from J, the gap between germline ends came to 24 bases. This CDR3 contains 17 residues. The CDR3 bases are TGTGCCAGCAGCGCTACTAAAGTCTCGGATCAGACGGAGACCCAGTACTTC. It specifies CASSATKVSDQTETQYF.

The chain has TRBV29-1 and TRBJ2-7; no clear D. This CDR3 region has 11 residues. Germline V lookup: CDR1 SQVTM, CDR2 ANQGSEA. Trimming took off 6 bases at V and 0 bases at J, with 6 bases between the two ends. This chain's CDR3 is CSVTSSYEQYF. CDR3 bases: TGCAGCGTCACAAGCTCCTACGAGCAGTACTTC.

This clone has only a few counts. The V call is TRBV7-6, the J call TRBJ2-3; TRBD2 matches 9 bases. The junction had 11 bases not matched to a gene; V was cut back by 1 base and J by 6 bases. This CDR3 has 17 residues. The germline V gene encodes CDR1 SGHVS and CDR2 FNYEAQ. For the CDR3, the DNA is TGTGCCAGCAGCTTAGTAGCGGGGGCCCGCCTCCCGGATACGCAGTATTTT. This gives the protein CASSLVAGARLPDTQYF.

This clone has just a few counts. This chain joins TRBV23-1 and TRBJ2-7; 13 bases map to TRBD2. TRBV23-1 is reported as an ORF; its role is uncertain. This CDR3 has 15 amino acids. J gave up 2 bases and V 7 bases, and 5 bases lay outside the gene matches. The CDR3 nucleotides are TGCGCCAGCACCCCCGGACTAGCGGGAGCCTACGAGCAGTACGTC. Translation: CASTPGLAGAYEQYV.

CDR3 coding DNA: TGTGCCAGCAGCTTAGGCGACAGGGTCACCGGGGAGCTGTTTTTT. Translation gives CASSLGDRVTGELFF. The V gene is TRBV7-2, the J gene TRBJ2-2; TRBD1 aligns across 7 bases. This CDR3 region has 15 residues. V shed 1 base and J 4 bases; nucleotides not matched to a gene: 3. Germline CDR1 is SGHTA and CDR2 is FQGNSA.